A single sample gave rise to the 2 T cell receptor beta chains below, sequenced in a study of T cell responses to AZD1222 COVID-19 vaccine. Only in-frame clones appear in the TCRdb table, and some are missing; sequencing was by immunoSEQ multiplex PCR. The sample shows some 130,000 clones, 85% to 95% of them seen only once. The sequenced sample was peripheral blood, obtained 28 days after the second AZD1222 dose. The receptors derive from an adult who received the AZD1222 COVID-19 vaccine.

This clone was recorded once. The CDR3 DNA reads TGTGCCAGCAGTGAGTTACAGGGGAGTGACGAGCAGTACTTC. As protein: CASSELQGSDEQYF. The chain has TRBV2 and TRBJ2-7, with 7 nucleotides matching TRBD1. Unmatched junction bases numbered 7, after V lost 3 bases and J lost 5 bases. Germline CDR1 reads SNHLY; CDR2 reads FYNNEI. The CDR3 extends over 14 amino acids.

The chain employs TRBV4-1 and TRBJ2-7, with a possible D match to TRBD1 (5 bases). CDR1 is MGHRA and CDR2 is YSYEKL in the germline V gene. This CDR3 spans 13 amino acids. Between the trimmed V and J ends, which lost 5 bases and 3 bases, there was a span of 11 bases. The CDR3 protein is CASSEQANYEQYF. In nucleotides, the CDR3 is TGCGCCAGCAGCGAACAGGCTAACTACGAGCAGTACTTC.